Presented here are 5 T cell receptor beta chains from one specimen sequenced in a study of T cell responses to AZD1222 COVID-19 vaccine. TCRdb's copy holds only in-frame clones and misses some; the assay was immunoSEQ multiplex PCR. This table holds approximately 160,000 clones, more than 85% found once. The sample here was peripheral blood, taken on day 0 of AZD1222 vaccination. These receptors were taken from an adult in good health.

This clone appeared a single time. The genes are TRBV12-5 and TRBJ1-1; D gene ambiguous. Trimming shortened V by 1 base and J by 4 bases, and 13 bases separated the two germline ends. CDR3 size: 15 residues. The V gene's germline CDR1 is LGHNT and CDR2 FRNRAP. The CDR3 region is CASGLDPFFPTEAFF. DNA for the CDR3: TGTGCTAGTGGTTTGGACCCTTTCTTTCCCACTGAAGCTTTCTTT.

This clone has only a few counts. The V call is TRBV19, the J call TRBJ1-1; no clear D gene. The CDR3 spans 12 residues. Trimming stripped 7 bases from V and 6 bases from J, with 12 bases between. CDR1 is LNHDA, CDR2 SQIVND, per germline (reference sequence). The CDR3: CASTSGWAEAFF. The DNA for the CDR3 is TGTGCCAGTACTTCCGGGTGGGCTGAAGCTTTCTTT.

V gene TRBV10-3 combines with J gene TRBJ1-2; 10 bases agree with TRBD1. Trimming removed 6 bases from V and 2 bases from J; junction bases left unmatched: 9. Per germline, CDR1 ENHRY and CDR2 SYGVKD. This CDR3 contains 16 residues. The CDR3 nucleotides read TGTGCCATCAGCGCAACAGACAGGGGGCAGAACTATGGCTACACCTTC. The encoded protein is CAISATDRGQNYGYTF.

The V and J genes are TRBV7-3 and TRBJ1-6; no firm D call. Germline CDR1 reads SGHTA; CDR2 reads FQGTGA. The length of the CDR3 is 15 residues. The germline V and J ends were trimmed by 1 base and 7 bases, with 11 bases remaining between them. Written as DNA, the CDR3 is TGTGCCAGCAGCTTAAAGGGCGGCGGGAATTCACCCCTCCACTTT. It codes for CASSLKGGGNSPLHF.

V and J are TRBV19 and TRBJ2-2; D may be TRBD1 (5 bases). Trimming cost V 10 bases and J 2 bases, with 14 bases left between them. CDR3 length: 14 residues. Germline V CDR1 and CDR2: LNHDA, SQIVND (reference sequence). The CDR3 sequence is CATLSDRNTGELFF. In nucleotides, the CDR3 is TGTGCCACCCTTTCAGACAGAAACACCGGGGAGCTGTTTTTT.